This TCR beta chain comes out of a study of blood T cell repertoires in COVID-19. Study-wide background: COVID-19 samples, acute and convalescent, were from the United States, Italy and Spain. PBMCs, B-cell-depleted T cells, or T cells were the source of the cDNA or gDNA that made up the material.

Original analysis: Reference gene primer amplification gave nucleated cell count estimates. TCRdb's copy holds only in-frame clones and misses some; the assay was immunoSEQ multiplex PCR. V and J calls and clone size follow that table, whereas D and trimming were derived from the DNA. The profile shows some 250,000 clones, roughly 82% of them singletons. From germline, CDR1 is SGHTA and CDR2 FQGTGA. Trimming took 5 bases from V and 6 from J; bases not matched to a gene: 6. The CDR3 totals 14 residues. The chain uses TRBV7-3 and TRBJ2-7; 11 bases are shared with TRBD1. Sequencing was done on a sample of peripheral blood. The source is a man aged 80 or over with acute or convalescent COVID-19. CDR3 loop: CASSPGQGGREQYF. The CDR3 nucleotides read TGTGCCAGCAGCCCGGGACAGGGGGGTCGCGAGCAGTACTTC.